Below, 19 T cell receptor beta chains from the same sample are listed, as sequenced in a study of glioma-infiltrating T cells. Amplification of TCR alpha and beta CDR3 regions from RNA used iRepertoire nested multiplex PCR. TCRdb independently ran MiXCR on the multiplex PCR reads; one entry per CDR3 protein. The sample yields 300,000 to 450,000 distinct CDR3 sequences, roughly two fifths seen once. Material: glioma tissue, nonneoplastic brain tissue, or PBMCs (not recorded which). Receptors originate from a human donor with low-grade glioma or glioblastoma, undergoing nonglioma brain surgery, or in good health (not recorded which).

This clonotype was detected only a few times. This rearrangement joins TRBV27 to TRBJ1-2, with TRBD1 matching over 7 bases. This CDR3 has 16 amino acids. Germline trimming cut 1 base from V and 7 bases from J; bases unmatched to any gene: 12. Looked up from germline, CDR1 is MNHEY and CDR2 is SMNVEV (reference sequence). The CDR3 loop is CASSLYRGGTDSGYTF. CDR3 bases: TGTGCCAGCAGTTTATATAGGGGGGGGACAGACTCTGGCTACACCTTC.

This clonotype was observed at least ten times. The chain uses TRBV28 and TRBJ1-2, with D perhaps TRBD1 (5 bases). Germline CDR1 MDHEN, CDR2 SYDVKM. Trimming took off 4 bases at V and 9 bases at J, with 15 bases between the two ends. The CDR3 consists of 13 residues. This CDR3 reads CASSSPQGRRYTF. The DNA for the CDR3 is TGTGCCAGCAGTTCCCCCCAGGGCCGCCGCTACACCTTC.

With respect to this clonotype: This sequence may be a read error, since a much larger clone differs from it by one base. The chain couples TRBV27 to TRBJ2-7; D is unresolved. The CDR3 is 15 amino acids. Germline assignment: CDR1 MNHEY and CDR2 SMNVEV (reference sequence). The V end was cut by 1 base, the J end by 6 bases, with 16 bases between. The DNA for the CDR3 is TGTGCCAGCAGTTTATATAGAGAGCCCTCTATCGAGCAGTACTTC. This translates into CASSLYREPSIEQYF.

The chain has TRBV4-2 and TRBJ1-1; tentatively, D is TRBD1 (6 bases). V was trimmed by 3 bases and J by 0 bases, leaving 14 bases between them. The CDR3 contains 16 residues. In germline, CDR1 is LGHNA, CDR2 YNFKEQ. The CDR3 region is CASSQGRGGVNTEAFF. CDR3 coding DNA: TGTGCCAGCAGCCAGGGGCGAGGGGGAGTGAACACTGAAGCTTTCTTT.

The rearrangement uses TRBV19 and TRBJ1-5; TRBD1 matches 7 bases. The germline CDR1 and CDR2 sequences are LNHDA and SQIVND (reference sequence). V shed 3 bases and J 6 bases; nucleotides not matched to a gene: 8. The CDR3 covers 15 residues. CDR3 residues: CASSISGTAGQPQHF. The CDR3 DNA reads TGTGCCAGTAGTATTTCGGGGACAGCTGGTCAGCCCCAGCATTTT.

The rearrangement uses TRBV3-1 and TRBJ1-1, with TRBD1 as a possible D gene (5 bases). The V end was cut by 2 bases, the J end by 4 bases, with 11 bases between. CDR1 and CDR2 from the germline V gene are LGHDT and YNNKEL (reference sequence). CDR3 length: 14 amino acids. The DNA of the CDR3 is TGTGCCAGCAGCCAACGGGGGGTGAGCACTGAAGCTTTCTTT. Its protein is CASSQRGVSTEAFF. The full variable domain, its missing parts supplied by reference TRBV3-1 and TRBJ1-1, is DTAVSQTPKYLVTQMGNDKSIKCEQNLGHDTMYWYKQDSKKFLKIMFSYNNKELIINETVPNRFSPKSPDKAHLNLHINSLELGDSAVYFCASSQRGVSTEAFFGQGTRLTVV.

A word on this clonotype: In this CDR3 the conserved last residue, phenylalanine or tryptophan, is missing, so a read error is likely. CDR3 loop: CASNPGVIDSSEQYL. The CDR3 nucleotides read TGCGCCAGCAACCCGGGGGTAATTGATAGCTCCGAGCAGTACCTC. The rearrangement links TRBV28 to TRBJ2-7; D might be TRBD2 (6 bases). This CDR3 has 15 residues. Per the germline V gene, CDR1 is MDHEN and CDR2 is SYDVKM.

V is TRBV20-1 and J is TRBJ2-3; 9 bases are shared with TRBD1. CDR1 and CDR2 (germline): DFQATT, SNEGSKA (reference sequence). The CDR3 is 15 amino acids. The trim removed 1 base at V and 0 bases at J, leaving 2 bases unmatched. In DNA form, the CDR3 reads TGCAGTGCTAGAGTAGGACAGGGGAGCACAGATACGCAGTATTTT. This sequence encodes CSARVGQGSTDTQYF.

The chain couples TRBV7-9 to TRBJ2-1; 13 bases are shared with TRBD2. The CDR3 runs 17 residues. Germline-derived CDR1 and CDR2 are SEHNR and FQNEAQ (reference sequence). V trimming: 6 bases; J trimming: 9 bases; junction bases outside the gene matches: 14. CDR3 nucleotide sequence: TGTGCCAGCAGTTCATCGACTAGCGGGAGGCTAGCCATTGAGCAGTTCTTC. Its protein is CASSSSTSGRLAIEQFF.

This clonotype was seen only a few times. This chain uses TRBV6-1 with TRBJ2-7; D is ambiguous. V lost 9 bases to trimming and J lost 2 bases, with 11 bases between them. The CDR3 is 12 residues long. CDR1 and CDR2 from the germline V gene are MNHNS and SASEGT. The CDR3 bases are TGTGCCAGTTCGGTGGTAGCCTACGAGCAGTACTTC. Its protein product is CASSVVAYEQYF.

This clonotype showed up many times. This chain uses TRBV20-1 with TRBJ1-5, with no clear D. V was pared by 0 bases and J by 7 bases, with 10 bases between. Germline V gene sequence: CDR1 DFQATT, CDR2 SNEGSKA (reference sequence). The CDR3 contains 13 residues. CDR3 nucleotide sequence: TGCAGTGCTAGAGATGGGGTGTGGCAGCCCCAGCATTTT. This encodes CSARDGVWQPQHF.

The chain has TRBV2 and TRBJ2-7, with 8 positions matching TRBD1. Per the germline V gene, CDR1 is SNHLY and CDR2 is FYNNEI. The CDR3 is made up of 16 amino acids. Trimming cost V 8 bases and J 3 bases; bases outside gene matches: 15. CDR3 sequence: CASSRGPGRSHYEQYF. The CDR3 region has the DNA TGTGCCAGCTCCAGGGGGCCTGGCAGGTCCCACTACGAGCAGTACTTC.

This clonotype was counted between two and nine times. This chain uses TRBV6-5 with TRBJ2-2, with D maybe TRBD2 (7 bases). V gave up 0 bases and J gave up 6 bases, with 23 bases separating them. Germline CDR1 and CDR2: MNHEY and SVGAGI. CDR3 size: 19 residues. This CDR3 reads CASSYSYFRAGEGPGELFF. In DNA, the CDR3 is TGTGCCAGCAGTTACTCGTATTTTAGGGCAGGGGAGGGCCCCGGGGAGCTGTTTTTT.

As to this clonotype: One junction end does not reproduce the germline sequence, and a read error may be involved. The genes are TRBV27 and TRBJ2-5; 8 bases are shared with TRBD2. This CDR3 has 17 amino acids. Germline V CDR1 and CDR2: MNHEY, SMNVEV (reference sequence). The DNA for the CDR3 is TGTGCCTGCAGTCCGCCCCCCGCTAGCGGGTCTTTAGCGACCCAGTACTTC. Protein sequence: CACSPPPASGSLATQYF.

Many counts were recorded for this clonotype. The rearrangement links TRBV19 to TRBJ1-6, with TRBD1 matching over 9 bases. Germline V gives CDR1 LNHDA, CDR2 SQIVND (reference sequence). V gave up 5 bases and J gave up 7 bases; unmatched junction bases: 9. The CDR3 loop spans 16 amino acids. In DNA, the CDR3 is TGTGCCAGTAGTCACCGGACAGGGGAGAGGAATTCACCCCTCCACTTT. Amino acid sequence: CASSHRTGERNSPLHF.

Turning to this clonotype: Possible read error: a much larger clone is one base away. Likely a read error: the CDR3 ends without its conserved phenylalanine or tryptophan. This chain connects TRBV28 to TRBJ2-1, with a possible D match to TRBD2 (6 bases). The CDR3 spans 14 residues. V lost 9 bases, J lost 4 bases, and 16 bases lay in between. Germline lookup yields CDR1 MDHEN and CDR2 SYDVKM. The CDR3 sequence: CASQISGLYNEQFL. The CDR3 bases are TGTGCCAGTCAAATCAGCGGGCTATACAATGAGCAGTTCCTC.

This clonotype was counted many times. The V and J genes are TRBV6-2 or TRBV6-3 and TRBJ2-7, with D possibly being TRBD1 (6 bases). Germline CDR1 is MNHEY and CDR2 is SVGEGT. The V end lost 5 bases, the J end lost 0 bases, and 14 bases lay between the germline ends. The CDR3 totals 15 residues. The DNA of the CDR3 is TGTGCCAGCAGTACCCGGACAGCTAGCTCCTACGAGCAGTACTTC. Amino acid sequence: CASSTRTASSYEQYF.

This clonotype was seen many times. V is TRBV6-1 and J is TRBJ2-3; 9 bases agree with TRBD2. The germline gives CDR1 MNHNS, CDR2 SASEGT. The CDR3 consists of 14 residues. The V and J ends lost 7 bases and 2 bases, in that order; junction bases with no gene match: 4. CDR3 in amino acids: CASKGLAYTDTQYF. As DNA, the CDR3 is TGTGCCAGCAAAGGACTAGCGTACACAGATACGCAGTATTTT.

This clonotype was observed at least ten times. The V call is TRBV28, the J call TRBJ2-7; 12 bases align to TRBD2. In germline, CDR1 is MDHEN, CDR2 SYDVKM. V was clipped by 6 bases and J by 5 bases; unmatched bases: 2. The CDR3 covers 13 residues. CDR3 in DNA: TGTGCCAGCAGGACTAGCGGGAGTCACGAGCAGTACTTC. Translation: CASRTSGSHEQYF.